This T cell receptor beta chain was retrieved from a study of CD8+ T cells in alopecia areata (dated by TCRdb to 2016 to 2018). Looking at the study overall: Treated patients were enrolled in an open-label pilot trial of oral tofacitinib, 5 to 10 mg twice daily, for moderate-to-severe alopecia areata. Patients stayed on tofacitinib for 6 to 18 months and then had 6 months of follow-up off drug so that delayed response and recurrence could be assessed. The SALT score, which quantifies the percentage of affected scalp surface area, was used to measure disease severity in treated patients. The study used high-throughput TCRbeta sequencing to examine T cell clonal expansion in alopecia areata, in both the C3H/HeJ mouse model and human patients. Scalp tissue and sorted CD4+ and CD8+ peripheral blood T cells from patchy and totalis/universalis alopecia areata patients and from healthy controls were covered by human TCRbeta sequencing. Patients on tofacitinib were biopsied at baseline and after 4 and 24 weeks of treatment, and several of the patients also had a later scalp biopsy. Scalp clonality was compared among normal scalp (n=4), patchy alopecia areata scalp (n=8), and alopecia totalis/universalis scalp (n=8). RNA came from the PAXgene miRNA kit for fixed scalp, the miRNeasy kit for PBMCs, and the RNeasy kit for mouse skin. Amplification of TCRbeta CDR3 regions was done by immunoSEQ multiplex PCR using 35 Vbeta forward primers and 13 Jbeta reverse primers.

A note on this clone: The specificity of this receptor is unknown. No qualities accompany the bases; no much larger clone lies one base away.

Its CDR3 holds 14 amino acids, cysteine through phenylalanine. Only CDR3 DNA remains: 42 bases, in frame from the first base. The germline V gene sets CDR1 to MNHNS and CDR2 to SASEGT. V gives up 4 bases and J gives up 0 bases, and the segment between their germline ends measures 4 bases. Points the paper makes about the study in general: Unlike mouse skin, where gammadelta T cells dominate, normal human skin contains resident alphabeta T cells that get sequenced too, which complicates analysis of the scalp TCR repertoire. During tofacitinib treatment, many expanded lesional clones stuck around in both scalp and blood, and this persistence may partly explain why relapse happens after treatment is stopped. Tofacitinib significantly decreased scalp clonality and the number of expanded CD8+ clones among the top 100 scalp clones. Compared with mice, TCR sequences shared between patients were less clear, possibly partly because of HLA diversity across the patient population. Compared with normal scalp, lesional scalp had higher clonality and more expanded CD8+ clones, particularly in alopecia totalis/universalis, a pattern that suggests antigenic drive. Because the treated cohort was small and included a single nonresponder, larger studies are needed to assess links between baseline CD8+ expansion and response.

The treatment or condition tag for this specimen amounts to: oral pan-JAK inhibitor, 5-10 mg twice daily. Lesional scalp punch biopsies and peripheral blood were obtained from alopecia areata patients. PBMCs were isolated by density centrifugation and stained for CD3, CD4 and CD8, after which CD4+ and CD8+ T cells were sorted on a FACSAria. The receptor library was made with the immunoSEQ multiplex PCR assay. To provide template for TCR sequencing, every sample had RNA extracted and reverse transcribed into cDNA. SuperScript III was used to make first-strand cDNA, primed with a 2:1 mix of oligo-dT and random hexamers. A synthetic immune receptor repertoire was used to gauge amplification bias, and whatever bias remained was removed computationally. As for how the authors treated the data: After raw reads were preprocessed to remove errors, the CDR3 was defined following IMGT conventions as running from the conserved cysteine to phenylalanine. Clonality was computed as 1 minus the Shannon entropy, with the entropy normalized by log2 of the number of productive unique TCRs. Scalp TCRbeta sequences were cross-referenced with sorted blood CD4 and CD8 repertoires so that the CD4 or CD8 identity of scalp clones could be inferred. The source is immuneACCESS, and TCRdb retained only in-frame sequences with V and J called. Part of the clones is not carried over; for the studies checked, unresolved V genes explain less than half of this, and the remainder is unexplained. The V and J calls and clone size were taken over from that table, and D and trimming were inferred from the DNA. In this sample the table shows about 200,000 clones, more than 30% of which occur a single time. Jointly, the top ten make up 0.48% of the sample.

This clonotype originated in a human donor with alopecia areata. This specimen was CD4+ T cells sorted from blood, taken between weeks 30 and 35, from a patient treated with tofacitinib. This chain is built from TRBV6-1 and TRBJ2-6, with the D gene not clear enough to name. Here is the DNA: TGTGCCAGCAGTGTTGACTCTGGGGCCAACGTCCTGACTTTC. Its protein reads: CASSVDSGANVLTF.